The 15 T cell receptor beta chains presented below share a single source sample, sequenced in a study of monozygotic twins with inflammatory bowel disease. TCRdb reanalyzed the 5' RACE reads and collapses them to one entry per CDR3 protein, without DNA. Its table records about 210,000 distinct CDR3 sequences. The source material was blood. These receptors all come from a human donor with ulcerative colitis or Crohn's disease, or a healthy co-twin of an affected twin (not recorded which).

V gene TRBV6-2 or TRBV6-3 combines with J gene TRBJ1-2. CDR1 and CDR2 (germline): MNHEY, SVGEGT. The CDR3 loop spans 15 amino acids. CDR3 sequence: CASSSTDLILYGYTF.

The V call is TRBV11-2, the J call TRBJ1-1; the TCRdb call, TRBD1, lacks DNA for checking. There are 12 residues in the CDR3. The germline V gene encodes CDR1 SGHAT and CDR2 FQNNGV. The CDR3 spells CASSLLTGKTFF.

This chain links TRBV5-1 with TRBJ1-5; TCRdb selects TRBD1, and the lack of DNA leaves this call unchecked. CDR1 SGHRS and CDR2 YFSETQ come from the germline V gene. This CDR3 is 14 amino acids long. CDR3 region: CASKDGTGDQPQHF.

V is TRBV20-1 and J is TRBJ1-3; the TRBD1 assignment by TCRdb is unverifiable without DNA. CDR1 DFQATT and CDR2 SNEGSKA come from the germline V gene (reference sequence). The CDR3 length is 16 residues. CDR3 region: CSARDLRDTGVDTIYF.

This chain joins TRBV7-7 and TRBJ2-3. The CDR3 has 15 residues. Germline-derived CDR1 and CDR2 are SSHAT and FNYEAQ (reference sequence). CDR3 amino acids: CASSLGTNPTDTQYF.

The chain carries TRBV19 and TRBJ2-1; lacking DNA, the TRBD1 call made by TCRdb goes unchecked. Germline V gene lookup returns CDR1 LNHDA and CDR2 SQIVND (reference sequence). The CDR3 is 16 residues long. The CDR3 sequence is CASDPTGPSSYNEQFF.

The chain links TRBV4-1 to TRBJ2-7; absent DNA, TCRdb's TRBD1 call cannot be checked. Germline V CDR1 and CDR2: MGHRA, YSYEKL. CDR3 length: 16 residues. The CDR3 sequence is CASSQDSSRVNDEQYF.

J is TRBJ1-1 and V is TRBV29-1. CDR3 length equals 13 residues. From germline, CDR1 is SQVTM and CDR2 ANQGSEA. The CDR3 loop is CSVEKQTNTEAFF. The entire variable domain, with the rest obtained from reference TRBV29-1 and TRBJ1-1, is as follows: SAVISQKPSRDICQRGTSLTIQCQVDSQVTMMFWYRQQPGQSLTLIATANQGSEATYESGFVIDKFPISRPNLTFSTLTVSNMSPEDSSIYLCSVEKQTNTEAFFGQGTRLTVV.

This chain uses TRBV18 with TRBJ2-1. Germline V lookup: CDR1 KGHSH, CDR2 LQKENI. The length of the CDR3 is 13 residues. CDR3 protein: CASSRSELNEQFF.

This chain joins TRBV7-2 and TRBJ1-1. CDR1 is SGHTA, CDR2 FQGNSA, per germline. The CDR3 is 13 residues long. This CDR3 is CASMLTLNTEAFF.

The rearrangement joins TRBV12-1 to TRBJ1-1. TRBV12-1 represents a pseudogene. This CDR3 is 13 amino acids long. The CDR3 region is CAAAWDRNTEAFF.

The V call is TRBV5-4, the J call TRBJ1-6. The CDR3 length is 16 residues. From germline, CDR1 is SGHNT and CDR2 YYREEE (reference sequence). Here the CDR3 reads CASSFGRERYNSPLHF.

The chain uses TRBV18 and TRBJ2-6; TCRdb returns TRBD1, unconfirmable since there is no DNA. Germline V gene lookup returns CDR1 KGHSH and CDR2 LQKENI. The CDR3 consists of 17 residues. CDR3 in amino acids: CASSPGLQETGANVLTF.

The rearrangement uses TRBV4-2 and TRBJ1-5. CDR1 is LGHNA and CDR2 is YNFKEQ in the germline V gene. This CDR3 is 12 amino acids long. This chain's CDR3 is CASSQYDQPQHF.

This sequence joins TRBV7-2 and TRBJ1-1; the D call from TCRdb, TRBD1, cannot be confirmed without DNA. Germline V CDR1 and CDR2: SGHTA, FQGNSA. This CDR3 comprises 14 residues. Here the CDR3 reads CASSPRRQNTEAFF.